The clone carrying this T cell receptor (beta chain) was observed once. Its specificity is unknown. This CDR3 comprises 14 residues. Between the trimmed V and J ends, which lost 6 bases and 4 bases, there was a span of 15 bases. This record comes from a study of T cells in Graves' hyperthyroidism and ophthalmopathy. It was RNA transcripts that yielded the amplified TCR beta CDR3 regions. HTBI primers were the set used in a first-round RT-PCR of the TCR CDR3. MiXCR, applied by TCRdb to the multiplex PCR reads, yields one record per CDR3 protein. The sample contains roughly 580,000 distinct CDR3 sequences, 35% to 55% of which appear only once. The study's findings and limits: Model predictions of ophthalmopathy came a median 6.5 months before onset.

Graves' hyperthyroidism qualified as stable when ophthalmopathy did not progress within 18 months. The V gene is TRBV12-3 or TRBV12-4, the J gene TRBJ1-1; D remains unclear. This clonotype was obtained from a woman aged 18-29 years with Graves' hyperthyroidism. The sample consisted of peripheral blood or thyroid tissue (not recorded which). CDR3 DNA sequence: TGTGCCAGCAGCTCTAGAGAGCGTGGCACTGAAGCTTTCTTT. It translates to CASSSRERGTEAFF.